Listed below are T cell receptor beta chains from one sample, sequenced in a study of blood T cell repertoires in COVID-19. Sequencing was performed with immunoSEQ multiplex PCR; in TCRdb, only in-frame clones are kept and a portion is missing. The repertoire includes about 300,000 clones, about 85% of them detected once, and about an eighth sits in the top ten. Input material: peripheral blood. The source of these receptors is a human donor in a cohort sampled during active COVID-19. Each CDR3 is given with its conserved first and last residue. The order of the fields is clone size, V gene, J gene, D gene, CDR3 DNA, CDR3 protein. The D gene is left open where the match is weak. Size tells how often a clone was seen (once, few, many) or the class of an expanded clone, and some rows leave it out.

clone_size: .; v_call: TRBV6-1; j_call: TRBJ1-5; d_call: TRBD1; cdr3_nt: TGTGCCAGCAGTGAAACAAGGGGGCGAGGCAATCAGCCCCAGCATTTT; cdr3_aa: CASSETRGRGNQPQHF
clone_size: .; v_call: TRBV2; j_call: TRBJ1-1; d_call: .; cdr3_nt: TGTGCCAGCAGCCTCGAGGGGGGGGGCACTGAAGCTTTCTTT; cdr3_aa: CASSLEGGGTEAFF
clone_size: few; v_call: TRBV28; j_call: TRBJ2-1; d_call: TRBD1; cdr3_nt: TGTGCCAGCAGTTCGGGACAGGTAGGGAGCAATGAGCAGTTCTTC; cdr3_aa: CASSSGQVGSNEQFF
clone_size: .; v_call: TRBV6-1; j_call: TRBJ1-5; d_call: TRBD1; cdr3_nt: TGTGCCAGCAGTGAAGCGCATAACAGGGGGCTTAGCAATCAGCCCCAGCATTTT; cdr3_aa: CASSEAHNRGLSNQPQHF
clone_size: .; v_call: TRBV5-8; j_call: TRBJ2-7; d_call: TRBD1; cdr3_nt: TGTGCCAGCAGCCTGACCGGGACAGGGTCATACGAGCAGTACTTC; cdr3_aa: CASSLTGTGSYEQYF
clone_size: once; v_call: TRBV7-2; j_call: TRBJ2-3; d_call: .; cdr3_nt: TGTGCCAGCAGCTTAGACCCAGGAGATACGCAGTATTTT; cdr3_aa: CASSLDPGDTQYF
clone_size: .; v_call: TRBV10-3; j_call: TRBJ2-5; d_call: .; cdr3_nt: TGTGCCATCAGAGGGAGGAACCAAGAGACCCAGTACTTC; cdr3_aa: CAIRGRNQETQYF
clone_size: once; v_call: TRBV6-5; j_call: TRBJ2-4; d_call: .; cdr3_nt: TGTGCCAGCAGGGCCGGGACAATAGCCAAAAACATTCAGTACTTC; cdr3_aa: CASRAGTIAKNIQYF
clone_size: .; v_call: TRBV14; j_call: TRBJ2-2; d_call: .; cdr3_nt: TGTGCCAGCAAGATGGGGCAGGCTTTGGCCGGGGAGCTGTTTTTT; cdr3_aa: CASKMGQALAGELFF
clone_size: few; v_call: TRBV6-5; j_call: TRBJ2-2; d_call: TRBD2; cdr3_nt: TGTGCCAGCAAGTGGGGGAGGGGCGCCGGGGAGCTGTTTTTT; cdr3_aa: CASKWGRGAGELFF
clone_size: .; v_call: TRBV6-5; j_call: TRBJ2-1; d_call: .; cdr3_nt: TGTGCCAGCAGCTCGGTTCCGGACAATGAGCAGTTCTTC; cdr3_aa: CASSSVPDNEQFF
clone_size: .; v_call: TRBV6-5; j_call: TRBJ2-7; d_call: TRBD2; cdr3_nt: TGTGCCAGCAGTCCCCTGGTTAGCGGGAAAGGCGAGCAGTACTTC; cdr3_aa: CASSPLVSGKGEQYF
clone_size: .; v_call: TRBV28; j_call: TRBJ1-4; d_call: .; cdr3_nt: TGTGCCAGCCGTTCCGGGGATAACAGGGTGAATGAAAAACTGTTTTTT; cdr3_aa: CASRSGDNRVNEKLFF
clone_size: .; v_call: TRBV5-5; j_call: TRBJ2-1; d_call: .; cdr3_nt: TGTGCCAGCAGCCAAAGAGCTCAGGCTTACAATGAGCAGTTCTTC; cdr3_aa: CASSQRAQAYNEQFF
clone_size: .; v_call: TRBV4-3; j_call: TRBJ1-2; d_call: TRBD1; cdr3_nt: TGCGCCAGCAGCCAAGAACGAGGGACAGCCTCCAACTATGGCTACACCTTC; cdr3_aa: CASSQERGTASNYGYTF
clone_size: .; v_call: TRBV12-3/TRBV12-4; j_call: TRBJ1-1; d_call: .; cdr3_nt: TGTGCCAGCAAATTCGGAAGGGGCACTGAAGCTTTCTTT; cdr3_aa: CASKFGRGTEAFF
clone_size: once; v_call: TRBV11-2; j_call: TRBJ1-6; d_call: TRBD1; cdr3_nt: TGTGCCAGCAGCTTAGGACAGGGCGGGTATTCACCCCTCCACTTT; cdr3_aa: CASSLGQGGYSPLHF
clone_size: .; v_call: TRBV28; j_call: TRBJ2-7; d_call: TRBD2; cdr3_nt: TGTGCCAGCGTGACTAGCGGGGGGGCGTCCCGCGAGCAGTACTTC; cdr3_aa: CASVTSGGASREQYF
clone_size: .; v_call: TRBV19; j_call: TRBJ1-5; d_call: .; cdr3_nt: TGTGCCAGTAGTACCAGGGTCCAGCCCCAGCATTTT; cdr3_aa: CASSTRVQPQHF
clone_size: once; v_call: TRBV2; j_call: TRBJ2-7; d_call: .; cdr3_nt: TGTGCCAGCAGACTCCTTTACGAGCAGTACTTC; cdr3_aa: CASRLLYEQYF